The clone carrying this T cell receptor beta chain was found many times. The antigen remains unidentified. The data originate from a study of naive and memory T cell subsets. Regarding the study as a whole: In CD4 and CD8 cells, diversity dropped from naive through EMRA. Over 90% of naive TCR sequences appeared only once after error correction, unlike memory subsets. A few larger clonotypes appeared in naive repertoires, especially CD8, possibly memory cells re-expressing CD45RA.

Sequential positive selection took CD4 T cells first, then CD8 T cells. Four subsets defined by CD45RA and CD27 were sorted after CD3, CD4, CD8 and live/dead staining. The beta constant-region primer was an equimolar mix of two oligonucleotides covering TRBC1 and TRBC2. The ligated cDNA underwent four PCR rounds using SP2 and nested alpha and beta constant-region primers. TCRdb ran MiXCR on the UMI-ligation and nested PCR reads and lists one entry per CDR3 protein. The sample has roughly 92,000 distinct CDR3 sequences, approximately 10% seen once. Trimming removed 5 bases from V and 6 bases from J; junction bases left unmatched: 6. CDR3 length: 14 amino acids. Germline V gives CDR1 SGHNT, CDR2 YENEEA.

The TCR was taken from a human donor in good health. Sample: naive CD4+ T cells from blood. The chain uses TRBV11-3 and TRBJ2-1; 8 positions agree with TRBD2. For the CDR3, the DNA is TGTGCCAGCAGCCGACTAGCGATCCCCAATGAGCAGTTCTTC. It encodes CASSRLAIPNEQFF.